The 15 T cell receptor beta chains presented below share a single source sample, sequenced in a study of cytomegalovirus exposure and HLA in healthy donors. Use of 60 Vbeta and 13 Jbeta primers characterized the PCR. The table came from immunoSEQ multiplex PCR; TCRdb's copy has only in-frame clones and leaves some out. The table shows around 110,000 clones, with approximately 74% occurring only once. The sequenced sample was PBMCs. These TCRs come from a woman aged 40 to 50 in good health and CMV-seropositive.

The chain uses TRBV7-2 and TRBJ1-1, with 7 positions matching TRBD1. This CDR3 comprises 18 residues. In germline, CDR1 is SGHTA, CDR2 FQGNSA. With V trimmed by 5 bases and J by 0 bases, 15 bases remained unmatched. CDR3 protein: CASSPTRQGVRLNTEAFF. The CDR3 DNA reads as TGTGCCAGCAGCCCCACCAGGCAGGGGGTACGTTTGAACACTGAAGCTTTCTTT.

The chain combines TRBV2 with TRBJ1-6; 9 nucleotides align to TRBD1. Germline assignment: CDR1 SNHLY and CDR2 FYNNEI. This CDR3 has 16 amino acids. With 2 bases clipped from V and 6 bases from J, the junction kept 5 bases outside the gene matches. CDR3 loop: CASSEWGTGINSPLHF. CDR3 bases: TGTGCCAGCAGTGAATGGGGGACAGGGATTAATTCACCCCTCCACTTT.

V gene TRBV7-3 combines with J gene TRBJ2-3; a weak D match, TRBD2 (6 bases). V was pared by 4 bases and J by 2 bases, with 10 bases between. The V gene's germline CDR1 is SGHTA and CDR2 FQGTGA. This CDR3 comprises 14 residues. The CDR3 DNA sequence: TGTGCCAGCAGCTCCGGGGGACCCACAGATACGCAGTATTTT. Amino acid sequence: CASSSGGPTDTQYF.

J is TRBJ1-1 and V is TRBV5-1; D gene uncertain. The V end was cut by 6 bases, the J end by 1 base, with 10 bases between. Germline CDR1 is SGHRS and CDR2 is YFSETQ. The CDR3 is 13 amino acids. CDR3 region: CASTSSGNTEAFF. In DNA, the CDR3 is TGCGCCAGCACCTCCTCAGGGAACACTGAAGCTTTCTTT.

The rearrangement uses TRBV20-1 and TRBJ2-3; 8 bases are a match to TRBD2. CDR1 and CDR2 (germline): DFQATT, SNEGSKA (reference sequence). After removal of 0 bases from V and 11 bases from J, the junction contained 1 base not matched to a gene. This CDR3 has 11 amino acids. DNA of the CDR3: TGCAGTGCTAGAGAAGGGACTAGGCAGTATTTT. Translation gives CSAREGTRQYF.

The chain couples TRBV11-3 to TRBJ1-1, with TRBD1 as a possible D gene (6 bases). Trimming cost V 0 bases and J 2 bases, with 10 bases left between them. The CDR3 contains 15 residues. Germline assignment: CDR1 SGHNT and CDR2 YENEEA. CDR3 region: CASSLDGQFNTEAFF. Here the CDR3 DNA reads TGTGCCAGCAGCTTAGATGGACAGTTTAACACTGAAGCTTTCTTT. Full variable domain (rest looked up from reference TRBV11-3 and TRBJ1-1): EAGVVQSPRYKIIEKKQPVAFWCNPISGHNTLYWYLQNLGQGPELLIRYENEEAVDDSQLPKDRFSAERLKGVDSTLKIQPAELGDSAVYLCASSLDGQFNTEAFFGQGTRLTVV.

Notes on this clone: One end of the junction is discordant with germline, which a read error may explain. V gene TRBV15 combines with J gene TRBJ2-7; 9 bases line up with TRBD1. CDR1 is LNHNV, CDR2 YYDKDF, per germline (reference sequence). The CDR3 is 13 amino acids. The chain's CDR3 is CTTRGTGFYEQYF. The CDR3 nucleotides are TGTACCACCAGAGGGACAGGGTTTTACGAGCAGTACTTC.

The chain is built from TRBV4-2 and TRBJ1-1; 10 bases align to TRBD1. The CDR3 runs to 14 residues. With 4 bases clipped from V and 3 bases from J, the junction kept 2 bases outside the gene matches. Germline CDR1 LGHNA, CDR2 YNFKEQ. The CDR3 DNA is TGTGCCAGCAGCCTCGGGACAGGGGACACTGAAGCTTTCTTT. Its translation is CASSLGTGDTEAFF.

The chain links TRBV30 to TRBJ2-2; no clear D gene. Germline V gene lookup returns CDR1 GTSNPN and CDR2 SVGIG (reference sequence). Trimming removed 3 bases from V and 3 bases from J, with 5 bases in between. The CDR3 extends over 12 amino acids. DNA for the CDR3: TGTGCCTGGAGCCGGGACACCGGGGAGCTGTTTTTT. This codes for CAWSRDTGELFF.

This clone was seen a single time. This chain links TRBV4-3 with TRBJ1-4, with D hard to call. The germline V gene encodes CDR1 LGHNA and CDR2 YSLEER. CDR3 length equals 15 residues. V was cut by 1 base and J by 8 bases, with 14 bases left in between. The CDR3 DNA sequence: TGCGCCAGCAGCCAAGGCCCAAAGGAGGGCGAAAAACTGTTTTTT. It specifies CASSQGPKEGEKLFF.

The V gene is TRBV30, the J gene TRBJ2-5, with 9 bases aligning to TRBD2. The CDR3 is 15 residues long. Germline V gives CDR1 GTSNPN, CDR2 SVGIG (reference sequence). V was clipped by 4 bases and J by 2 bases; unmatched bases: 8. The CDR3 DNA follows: TGTGCCTGGAATGGCGGGGGGGCAGGGCAAGAGACCCAGTACTTC. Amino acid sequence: CAWNGGGAGQETQYF.

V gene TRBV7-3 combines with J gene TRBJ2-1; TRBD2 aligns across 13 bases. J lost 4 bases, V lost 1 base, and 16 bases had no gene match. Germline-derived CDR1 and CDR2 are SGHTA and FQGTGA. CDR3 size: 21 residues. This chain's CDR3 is CASSLNVGRRLAGGHYNEQFF. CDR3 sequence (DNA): TGTGCCAGCAGCTTAAACGTCGGGAGGAGACTAGCGGGGGGCCATTACAATGAGCAGTTCTTC.

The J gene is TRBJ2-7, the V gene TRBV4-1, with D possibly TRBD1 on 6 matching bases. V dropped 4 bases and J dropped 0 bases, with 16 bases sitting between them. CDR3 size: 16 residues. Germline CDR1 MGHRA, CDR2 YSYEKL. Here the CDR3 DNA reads TGCGCCAGCAGCCTTACCCGGGACACCATCTCCTACGAGCAGTACTTC. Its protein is CASSLTRDTISYEQYF.

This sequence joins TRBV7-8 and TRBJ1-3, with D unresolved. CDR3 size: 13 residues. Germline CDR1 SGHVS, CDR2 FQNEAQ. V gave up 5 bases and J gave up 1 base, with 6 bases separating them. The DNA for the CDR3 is TGTGCCAGCAGCCGGGAGTCTGGAAACACCATATATTTT. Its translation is CASSRESGNTIYF. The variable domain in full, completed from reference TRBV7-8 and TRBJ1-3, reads GAGVSQSPRYKVAKRGQDVALRCDPISGHVSLFWYQQALGQGPEFLTYFQNEAQLDKSGLPSDRFFAERPEGSVSTLKIQRTQQEDSAVYLCASSRESGNTIYFGEGSWLTVV.

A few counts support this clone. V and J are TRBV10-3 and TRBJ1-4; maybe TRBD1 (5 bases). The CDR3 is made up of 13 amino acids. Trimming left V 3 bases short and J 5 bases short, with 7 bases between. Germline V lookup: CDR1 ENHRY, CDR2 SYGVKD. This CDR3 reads CAISDRENEKLFF. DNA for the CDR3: TGTGCCATCAGTGACAGGGAAAATGAAAAACTGTTTTTT.